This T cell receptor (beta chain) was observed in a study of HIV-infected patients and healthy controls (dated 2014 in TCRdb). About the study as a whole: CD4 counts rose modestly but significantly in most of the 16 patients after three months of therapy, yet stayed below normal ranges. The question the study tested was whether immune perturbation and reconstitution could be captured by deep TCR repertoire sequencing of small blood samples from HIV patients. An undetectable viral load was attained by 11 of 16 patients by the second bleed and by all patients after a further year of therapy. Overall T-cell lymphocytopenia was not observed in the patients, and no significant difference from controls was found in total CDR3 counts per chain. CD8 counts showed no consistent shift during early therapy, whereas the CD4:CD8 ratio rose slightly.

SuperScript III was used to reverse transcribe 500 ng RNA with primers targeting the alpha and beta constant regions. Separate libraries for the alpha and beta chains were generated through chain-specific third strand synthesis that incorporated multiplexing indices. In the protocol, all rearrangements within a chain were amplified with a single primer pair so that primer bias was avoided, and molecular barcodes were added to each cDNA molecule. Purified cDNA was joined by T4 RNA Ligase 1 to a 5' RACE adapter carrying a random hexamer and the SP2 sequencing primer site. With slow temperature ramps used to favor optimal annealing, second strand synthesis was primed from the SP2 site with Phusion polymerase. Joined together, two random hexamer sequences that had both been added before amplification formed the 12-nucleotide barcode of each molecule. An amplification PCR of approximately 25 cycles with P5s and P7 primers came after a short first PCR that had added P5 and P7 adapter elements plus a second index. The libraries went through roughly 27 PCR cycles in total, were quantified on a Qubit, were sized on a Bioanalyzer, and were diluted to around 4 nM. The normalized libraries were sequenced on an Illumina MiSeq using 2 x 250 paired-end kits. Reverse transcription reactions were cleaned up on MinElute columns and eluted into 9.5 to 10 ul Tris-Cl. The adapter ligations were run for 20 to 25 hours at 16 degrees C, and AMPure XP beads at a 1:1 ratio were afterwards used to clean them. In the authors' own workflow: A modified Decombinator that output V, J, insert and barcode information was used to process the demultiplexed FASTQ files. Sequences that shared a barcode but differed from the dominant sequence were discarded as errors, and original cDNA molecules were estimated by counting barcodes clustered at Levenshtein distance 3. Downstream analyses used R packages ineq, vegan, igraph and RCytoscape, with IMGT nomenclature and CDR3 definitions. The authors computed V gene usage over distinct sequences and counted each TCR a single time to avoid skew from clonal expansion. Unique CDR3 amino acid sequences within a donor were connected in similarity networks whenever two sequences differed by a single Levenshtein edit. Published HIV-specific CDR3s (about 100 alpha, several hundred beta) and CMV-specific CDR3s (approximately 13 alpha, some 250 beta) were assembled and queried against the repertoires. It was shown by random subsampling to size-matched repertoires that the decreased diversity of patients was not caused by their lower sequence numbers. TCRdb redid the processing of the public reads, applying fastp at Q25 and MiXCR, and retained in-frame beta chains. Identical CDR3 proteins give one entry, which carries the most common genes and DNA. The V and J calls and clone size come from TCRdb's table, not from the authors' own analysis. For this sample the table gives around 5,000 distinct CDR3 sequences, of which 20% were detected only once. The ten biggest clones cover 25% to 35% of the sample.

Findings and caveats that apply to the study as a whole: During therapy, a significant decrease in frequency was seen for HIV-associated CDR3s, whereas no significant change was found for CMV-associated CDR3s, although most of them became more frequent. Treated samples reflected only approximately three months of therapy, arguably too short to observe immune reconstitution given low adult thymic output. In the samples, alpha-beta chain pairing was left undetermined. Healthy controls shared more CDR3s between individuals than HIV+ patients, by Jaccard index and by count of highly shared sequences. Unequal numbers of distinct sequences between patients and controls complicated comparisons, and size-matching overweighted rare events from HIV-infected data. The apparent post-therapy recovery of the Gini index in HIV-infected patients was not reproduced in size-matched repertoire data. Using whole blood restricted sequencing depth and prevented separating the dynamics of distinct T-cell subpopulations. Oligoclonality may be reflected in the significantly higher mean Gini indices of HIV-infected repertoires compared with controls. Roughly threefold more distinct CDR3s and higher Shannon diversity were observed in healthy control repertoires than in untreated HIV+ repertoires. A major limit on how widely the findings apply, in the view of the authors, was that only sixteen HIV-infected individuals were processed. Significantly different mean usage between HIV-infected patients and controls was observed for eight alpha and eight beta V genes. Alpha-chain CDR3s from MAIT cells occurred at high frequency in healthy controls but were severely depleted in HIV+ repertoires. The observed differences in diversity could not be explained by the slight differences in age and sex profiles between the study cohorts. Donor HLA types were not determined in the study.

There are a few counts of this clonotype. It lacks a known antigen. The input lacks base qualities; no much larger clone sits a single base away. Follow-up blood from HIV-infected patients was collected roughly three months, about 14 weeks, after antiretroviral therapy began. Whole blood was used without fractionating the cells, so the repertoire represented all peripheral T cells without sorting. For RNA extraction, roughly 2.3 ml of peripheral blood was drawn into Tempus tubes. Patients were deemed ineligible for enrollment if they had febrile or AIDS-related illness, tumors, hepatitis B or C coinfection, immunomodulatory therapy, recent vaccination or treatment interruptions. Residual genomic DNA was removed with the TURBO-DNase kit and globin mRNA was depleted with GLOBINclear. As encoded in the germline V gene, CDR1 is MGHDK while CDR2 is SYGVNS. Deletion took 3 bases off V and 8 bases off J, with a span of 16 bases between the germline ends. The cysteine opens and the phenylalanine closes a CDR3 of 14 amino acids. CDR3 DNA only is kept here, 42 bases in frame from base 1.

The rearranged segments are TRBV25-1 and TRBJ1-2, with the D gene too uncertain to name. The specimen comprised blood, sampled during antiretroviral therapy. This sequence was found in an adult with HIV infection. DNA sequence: TGTGCCAGCAGTGAGACATGGGGTTATGAGGGCTACACCTTC. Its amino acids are CASSETWGYEGYTF.